This record looks at one T cell receptor beta chain sequence and its context. In the authors' workflow: Nucleated cell number was recorded as an estimate derived from reference gene primer amplification. TCRdb's table, derived via immunoSEQ multiplex PCR, lists solely in-frame clones and lacks some. D and trimming come from the DNA, and the V and J calls and clone size come from that table. The data hold about 160,000 clones, with 87% observed a single time. These data belong to a study of blood T cell repertoires in COVID-19. Study at large: The origin of the acute and convalescent COVID-19 samples was the United States, Italy and Spain.

CDR1 is SGHDT and CDR2 is YYEEEE in the germline V gene. This CDR3 comprises 18 residues. V shed 1 base and J shed 0 bases, with 17 bases lying between them. The sequencing input was peripheral blood. The clonotype originates from a man older than 75 with acute or convalescent COVID-19. This chain uses TRBV5-6 with TRBJ1-5, with D perhaps matching TRBD1 (6 bases). CDR3 sequence (DNA): TGTGCCAGCAGCTTGACCTGGGGGCATCCAGATAGCAATCAGCCCCAGCATTTT. It yields the protein CASSLTWGHPDSNQPQHF. The full variable domain, with the rest looked up from reference TRBV5-6 and TRBJ1-5, is DAGVTQSPTHLIKTRGQQVTLRCSPKSGHDTVSWYQQALGQGPQFIFQYYEEEERQRGNFPDRFSGHQFPNYSSELNVNALLLGDSALYLCASSLTWGHPDSNQPQHFGDGTRLSIL.